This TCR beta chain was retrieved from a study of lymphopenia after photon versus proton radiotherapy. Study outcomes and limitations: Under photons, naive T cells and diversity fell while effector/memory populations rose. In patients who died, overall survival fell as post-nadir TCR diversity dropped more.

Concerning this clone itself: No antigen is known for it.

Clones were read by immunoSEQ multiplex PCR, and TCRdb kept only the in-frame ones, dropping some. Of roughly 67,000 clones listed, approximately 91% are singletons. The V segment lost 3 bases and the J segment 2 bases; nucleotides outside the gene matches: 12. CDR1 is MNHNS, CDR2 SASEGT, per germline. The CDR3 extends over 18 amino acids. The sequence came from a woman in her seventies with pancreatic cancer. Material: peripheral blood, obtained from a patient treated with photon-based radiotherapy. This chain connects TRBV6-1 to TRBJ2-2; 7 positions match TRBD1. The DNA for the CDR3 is TGTGCCAGCAGTGAGCCGGGCCTCGGGACAGCCAACACCGGGGAGCTGTTTTTT. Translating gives CASSEPGLGTANTGELFF.